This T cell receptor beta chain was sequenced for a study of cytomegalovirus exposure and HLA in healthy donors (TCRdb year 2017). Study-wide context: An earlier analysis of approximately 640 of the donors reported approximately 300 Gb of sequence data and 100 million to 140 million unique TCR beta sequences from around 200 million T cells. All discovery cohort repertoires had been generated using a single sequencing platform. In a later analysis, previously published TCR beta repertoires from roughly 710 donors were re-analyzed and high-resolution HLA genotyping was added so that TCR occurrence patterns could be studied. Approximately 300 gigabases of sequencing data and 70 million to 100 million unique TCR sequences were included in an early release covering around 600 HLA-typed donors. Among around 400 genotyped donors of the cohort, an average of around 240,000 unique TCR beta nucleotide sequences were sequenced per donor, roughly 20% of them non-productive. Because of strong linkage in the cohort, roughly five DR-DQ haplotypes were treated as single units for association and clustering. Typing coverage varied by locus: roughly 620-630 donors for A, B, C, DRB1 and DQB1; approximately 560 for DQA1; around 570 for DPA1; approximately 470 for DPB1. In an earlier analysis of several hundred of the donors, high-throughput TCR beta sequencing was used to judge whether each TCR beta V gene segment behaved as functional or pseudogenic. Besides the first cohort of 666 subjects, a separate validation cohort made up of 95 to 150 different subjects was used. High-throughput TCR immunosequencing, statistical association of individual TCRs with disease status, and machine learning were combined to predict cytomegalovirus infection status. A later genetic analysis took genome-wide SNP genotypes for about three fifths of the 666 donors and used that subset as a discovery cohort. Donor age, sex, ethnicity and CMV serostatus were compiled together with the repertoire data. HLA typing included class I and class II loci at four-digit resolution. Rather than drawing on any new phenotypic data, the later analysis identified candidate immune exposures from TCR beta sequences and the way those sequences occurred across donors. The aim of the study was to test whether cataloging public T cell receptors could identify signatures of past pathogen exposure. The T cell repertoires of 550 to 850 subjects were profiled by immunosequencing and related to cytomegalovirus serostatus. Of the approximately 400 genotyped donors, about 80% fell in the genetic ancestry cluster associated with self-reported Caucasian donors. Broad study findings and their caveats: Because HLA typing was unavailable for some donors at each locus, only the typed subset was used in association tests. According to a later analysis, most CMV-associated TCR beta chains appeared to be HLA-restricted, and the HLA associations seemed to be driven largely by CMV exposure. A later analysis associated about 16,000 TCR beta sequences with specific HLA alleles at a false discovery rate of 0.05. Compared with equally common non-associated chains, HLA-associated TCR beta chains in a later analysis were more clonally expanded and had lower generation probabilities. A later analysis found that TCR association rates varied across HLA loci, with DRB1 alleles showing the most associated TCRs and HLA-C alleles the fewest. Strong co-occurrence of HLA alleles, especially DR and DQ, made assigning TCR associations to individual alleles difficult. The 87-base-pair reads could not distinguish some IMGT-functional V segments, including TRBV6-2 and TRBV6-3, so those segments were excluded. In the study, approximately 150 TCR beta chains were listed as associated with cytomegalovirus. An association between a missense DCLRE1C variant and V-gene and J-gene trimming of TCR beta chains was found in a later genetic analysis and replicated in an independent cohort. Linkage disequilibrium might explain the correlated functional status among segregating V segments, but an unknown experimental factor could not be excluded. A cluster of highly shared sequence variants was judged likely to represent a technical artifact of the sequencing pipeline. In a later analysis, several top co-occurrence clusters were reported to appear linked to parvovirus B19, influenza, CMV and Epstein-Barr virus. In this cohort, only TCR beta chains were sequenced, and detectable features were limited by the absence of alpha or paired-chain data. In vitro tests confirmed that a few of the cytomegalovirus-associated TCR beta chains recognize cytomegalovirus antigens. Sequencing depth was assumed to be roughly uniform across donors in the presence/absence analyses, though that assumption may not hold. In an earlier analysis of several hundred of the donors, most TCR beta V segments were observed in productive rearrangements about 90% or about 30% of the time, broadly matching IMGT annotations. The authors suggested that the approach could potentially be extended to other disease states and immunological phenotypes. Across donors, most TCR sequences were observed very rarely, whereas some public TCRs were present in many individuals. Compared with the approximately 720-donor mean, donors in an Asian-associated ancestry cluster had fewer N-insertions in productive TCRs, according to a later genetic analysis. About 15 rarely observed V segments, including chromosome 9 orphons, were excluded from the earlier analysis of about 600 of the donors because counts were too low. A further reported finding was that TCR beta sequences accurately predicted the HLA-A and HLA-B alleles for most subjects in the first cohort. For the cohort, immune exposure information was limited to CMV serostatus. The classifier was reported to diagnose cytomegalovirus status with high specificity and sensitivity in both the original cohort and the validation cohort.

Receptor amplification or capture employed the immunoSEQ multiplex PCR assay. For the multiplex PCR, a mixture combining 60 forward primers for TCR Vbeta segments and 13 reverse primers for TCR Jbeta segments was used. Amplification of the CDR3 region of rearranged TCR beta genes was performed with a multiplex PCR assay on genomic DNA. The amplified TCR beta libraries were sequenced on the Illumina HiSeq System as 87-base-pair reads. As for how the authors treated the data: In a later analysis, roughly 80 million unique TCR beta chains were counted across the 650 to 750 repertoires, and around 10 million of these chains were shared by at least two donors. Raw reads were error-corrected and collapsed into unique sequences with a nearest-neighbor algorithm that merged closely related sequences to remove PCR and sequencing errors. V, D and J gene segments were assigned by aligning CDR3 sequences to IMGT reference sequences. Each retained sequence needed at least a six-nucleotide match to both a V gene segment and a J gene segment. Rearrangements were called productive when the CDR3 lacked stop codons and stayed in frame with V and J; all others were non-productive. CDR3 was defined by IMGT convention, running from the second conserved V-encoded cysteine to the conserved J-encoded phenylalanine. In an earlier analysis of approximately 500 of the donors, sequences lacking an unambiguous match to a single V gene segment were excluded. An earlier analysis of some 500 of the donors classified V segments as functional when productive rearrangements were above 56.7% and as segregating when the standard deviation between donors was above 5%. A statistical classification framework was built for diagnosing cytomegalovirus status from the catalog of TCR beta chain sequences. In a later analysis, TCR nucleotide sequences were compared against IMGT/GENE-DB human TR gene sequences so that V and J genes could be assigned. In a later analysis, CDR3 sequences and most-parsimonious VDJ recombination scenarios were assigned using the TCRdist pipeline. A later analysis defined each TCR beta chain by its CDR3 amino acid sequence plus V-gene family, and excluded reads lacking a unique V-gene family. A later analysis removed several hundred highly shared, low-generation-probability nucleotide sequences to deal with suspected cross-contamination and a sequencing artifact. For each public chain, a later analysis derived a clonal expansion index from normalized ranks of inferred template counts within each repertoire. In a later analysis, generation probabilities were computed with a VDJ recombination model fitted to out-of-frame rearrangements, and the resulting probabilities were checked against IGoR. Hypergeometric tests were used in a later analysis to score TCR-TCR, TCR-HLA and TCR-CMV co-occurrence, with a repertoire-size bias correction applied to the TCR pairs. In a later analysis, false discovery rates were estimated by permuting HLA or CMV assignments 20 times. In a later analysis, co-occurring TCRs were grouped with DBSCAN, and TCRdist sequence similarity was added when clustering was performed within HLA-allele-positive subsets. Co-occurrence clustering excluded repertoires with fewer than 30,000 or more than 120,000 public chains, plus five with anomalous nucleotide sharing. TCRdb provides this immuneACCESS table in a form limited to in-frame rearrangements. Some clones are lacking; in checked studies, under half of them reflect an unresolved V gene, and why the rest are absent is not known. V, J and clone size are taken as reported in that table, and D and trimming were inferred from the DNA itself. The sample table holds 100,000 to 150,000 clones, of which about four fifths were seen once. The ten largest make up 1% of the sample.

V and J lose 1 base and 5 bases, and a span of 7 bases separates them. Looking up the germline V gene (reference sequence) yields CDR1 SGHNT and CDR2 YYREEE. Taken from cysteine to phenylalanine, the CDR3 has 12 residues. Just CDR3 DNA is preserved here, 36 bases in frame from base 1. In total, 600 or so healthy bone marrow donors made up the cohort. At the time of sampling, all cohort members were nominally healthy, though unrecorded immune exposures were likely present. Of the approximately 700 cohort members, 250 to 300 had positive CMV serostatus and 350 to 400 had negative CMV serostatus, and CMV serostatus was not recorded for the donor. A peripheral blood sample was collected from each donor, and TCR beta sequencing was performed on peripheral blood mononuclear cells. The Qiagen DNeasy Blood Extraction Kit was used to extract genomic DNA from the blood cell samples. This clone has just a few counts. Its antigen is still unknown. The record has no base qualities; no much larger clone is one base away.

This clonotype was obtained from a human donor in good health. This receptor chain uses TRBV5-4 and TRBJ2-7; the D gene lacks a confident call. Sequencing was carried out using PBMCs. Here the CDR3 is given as CASSLPGDEQYF. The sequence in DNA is TGTGCCAGCAGCTTGCCCGGTGACGAGCAGTACTTC.